The next 9 T cell receptor beta chains were all read from a single sample in a study of cytomegalovirus exposure and HLA in healthy donors. Amplification used 60 Vbeta primers and 13 Jbeta primers. Method: immunoSEQ multiplex PCR; TCRdb's copy keeps in-frame clones and lacks some. The repertoire holds about 130,000 clones, with 75% to 85% as singletons. The sample was PBMCs. The receptors stem from a girl under 10 years old in good health and CMV-seronegative.

As for this clone: An end of the junction differs from the germline gene, which may be a read error. V gene TRBV7-7 combines with J gene TRBJ2-1; 7 bases fit TRBD1. The germline V gene has CDR1 SSHAT and CDR2 FNYEAQ (reference sequence). This CDR3 is built from 13 residues. The CDR3 sequence: CASSPGTVREQFF. The DNA for the CDR3 is TGTGCTAGCAGCCCTGGGACAGTCCGTGAGCAGTTCTTC.

This sequence joins TRBV25-1 and TRBJ2-1; 9 positions agree with TRBD2. In germline, CDR1 is MGHDK, CDR2 SYGVNS. The CDR3 spans 15 residues. V shed 2 bases, J shed 9 bases, and the junction held 8 bases outside the gene matches. The CDR3 loop is CASSERTSVRGEQFF. The CDR3 bases are TGTGCCAGCAGTGAAAGGACTAGCGTTCGTGGTGAGCAGTTCTTC.

The chain links TRBV27 to TRBJ2-7, with a weak D call TRBD1 (6 bases). The length of the CDR3 is 13 residues. Germline-derived CDR1 and CDR2 are MNHEY and SMNVEV (reference sequence). Trimming stripped 0 bases from V and 6 bases from J, with 9 bases between. CDR3 DNA sequence: TGTGCCAGCAGTTTATCGGCCAGGGGCGAGCAGTACTTC. Translating gives CASSLSARGEQYF.

The V and J genes are TRBV10-3 and TRBJ2-2; D gene uncertain. Trimming took off 3 bases at V and 1 base at J, with 9 bases between the two ends. The CDR3 extends over 15 amino acids. CDR1 ENHRY and CDR2 SYGVKD come from the germline V gene. This CDR3 is CAISDEAGNTGELFF. The CDR3 DNA is TGTGCCATCAGTGATGAAGCCGGGAACACCGGGGAGCTGTTTTTT.

This chain joins TRBV2 and TRBJ1-5; TRBD1 aligns across 12 bases. Germline V CDR1 and CDR2: SNHLY, FYNNEI. The ends lost 6 bases at V and 5 bases at J; junction bases unmatched: 5. The CDR3 extends over 15 amino acids. The CDR3 loop is CASRRDRGQDQPQHF. The CDR3 DNA reads TGTGCCAGCAGGCGGGACAGGGGGCAGGATCAGCCCCAGCATTTT.

The V call is TRBV7-6, the J call TRBJ2-7; the match to TRBD1 covers 12 bases. The CDR3 extends over 16 amino acids. The germline V gene encodes CDR1 SGHVS and CDR2 FNYEAQ. V trimming: 0 bases; J trimming: 2 bases; junction bases outside the gene matches: 2. The CDR3 coding sequence is TGTGCCAGCAGCTTAGCGGGACAGGGGGCCACCTACGAGCAGTACTTC. Its protein product is CASSLAGQGATYEQYF.

Points on this clone: At one of its ends the junction is not consistent with the germline gene, which may arise from a read error. This chain connects TRBV4-2 to TRBJ2-1, with D perhaps matching TRBD1 (6 bases). The V gene's germline CDR1 is LGHNA and CDR2 YNFKEQ. This CDR3 spans 14 amino acids. CDR3 DNA: TGTGCCAGCGGCCAAGATAGGGGGTGGGCTGAGCAGTTCTTC. It encodes CASGQDRGWAEQFF.

The chain couples TRBV9 to TRBJ2-3, with 10 bases identical to TRBD2. This CDR3 contains 16 residues. The trim removed 0 bases at V and 2 bases at J, leaving 3 bases unmatched. CDR1 is SGDLS, CDR2 YYNGEE, per germline. This chain's CDR3 is CASSVDSGGPTDTQYF. CDR3 DNA: TGTGCCAGCAGCGTAGATAGCGGGGGGCCCACAGATACGCAGTATTTT.

The chain uses TRBV19 and TRBJ1-1, with D possibly matching TRBD1 (5 bases). The CDR3 loop spans 14 amino acids. The ends were cut back, 0 bases at V and 3 bases at J, with 8 bases in the middle. CDR1 and CDR2 from the germline V gene are LNHDA and SQIVND (reference sequence). CDR3 amino acids: CASSIDRGYTEAFF. The CDR3, as DNA: TGTGCCAGTAGTATAGATCGGGGGTACACTGAAGCTTTCTTT.